The 12 T cell receptor beta chains listed next were all sequenced from one sample in a study of immune characterization of retroperitoneal liposarcoma (dated by TCRdb to about 2019). Library generation was performed with PCR. The listed sequencing device is NextSeq 500. The public reads were reprocessed in TCRdb via fastp at Q25 and MiXCR, keeping in-frame beta chains. For every CDR3 protein sequence, its rows merge into one entry that carries the most common genes and DNA. The sample includes approximately 9,700 distinct CDR3 sequences, with around 28% observed a single time. The top ten constitute over 8% of the sample. Sequencing used tumor tissue. These receptors all stem from a male donor with retroperitoneal liposarcoma.

This clonotype appeared many times. This chain links TRBV11-3 with TRBJ2-1; D call uncertain. The CDR3 sequence is 12 residues long. Trimming took off 1 base at V and 10 bases at J, with 8 bases between the two ends. CDR1 SGHNT and CDR2 YENEEA come from the germline V gene. CDR3 DNA: TGTGCCAGCAGCTTAGTTCAATACGAGCAGTTCTTC. It is translated as CASSLVQYEQFF.

This clonotype has a count of ten or more. This chain links TRBV6-1 with TRBJ2-3; the D gene is possibly TRBD1 (6 bases). V was cut by 11 bases and J by 3 bases, with 15 bases left in between. The CDR3 runs to 13 residues. Germline assignment: CDR1 MNHNS and CDR2 SASEGT. The chain's CDR3 is CAGQGRGTDTQYF. The CDR3 nucleotides read TGTGCCGGCCAGGGGAGAGGGACAGATACGCAGTATTTT.

The rearrangement uses TRBV27 and TRBJ2-1; 11 nucleotides agree with TRBD2. CDR1 is MNHEY and CDR2 is SMNVEV in the germline V gene (reference sequence). The V and J ends lost 10 bases and 7 bases, in that order; junction bases with no gene match: 6. The CDR3 is made up of 13 amino acids. This CDR3 reads CATTSGINNEQFF. CDR3 DNA: TGTGCCACGACTAGCGGGATAAATAATGAGCAGTTCTTC.

This chain links TRBV27 with TRBJ2-3; D assignment may be TRBD1 or TRBD2 (7 bases each). The J call may not be correct, given that the DNA end is closer to TRBJ2-1. CDR1 is MNHEY and CDR2 is SMNVEV in the germline V gene (reference sequence). The CDR3 covers 17 residues. Written as DNA, the CDR3 is TGTGCCAGCAGTTTGGGGGGGGAGACAGGGTTGGCCTACGAGCAGTTCTTC. Translated: CASSLGGETGLAYEQFF.

A few counts support this clonotype. The rearrangement links TRBV12-3 or TRBV12-4 to TRBJ2-5; no clear D gene. TRBJ2-7 explains the end of the DNA better; the J call may be wrong. This CDR3 comprises 12 residues. The CDR3 is CASSRSSYEQYF. The CDR3 region has the DNA TGTGCCAGCAGCCGCAGCTCCTACGAGCAGTACTTC.

Worth noting for this clonotype: The junction differs from germline at one of its ends, possibly a read error. This chain's CDR3 is CASSGGQGRSPLQF. The CDR3 nucleotides are TGTGCCAGCAGCGGTGGGCAGGGGAGGTCACCCCTCCAATTT. The chain couples TRBV7-6 to TRBJ1-6; perhaps TRBD1 as D (6 bases). This CDR3 region has 14 residues. Germline V gene sequence: CDR1 SGHVS, CDR2 FNYEAQ.

The J gene is TRBJ2-3, the V gene TRBV27; maybe TRBD1 (7 bases). The J call is uncertain, as TRBJ2-7 better fits the DNA end. The CDR3 covers 16 residues. The germline V gene has CDR1 MNHEY and CDR2 SMNVEV (reference sequence). In nucleotides, the CDR3 is TGTGCCAGCAGCCTATCGACAGGGACTGTCTTCTACGAGCAGTACTTC. This translates into CASSLSTGTVFYEQYF.

This rearrangement joins TRBV6-1 to TRBJ1-2; D is uncertain. The CDR3 is 15 residues long. Germline CDR1 is MNHNS and CDR2 is SASEGT. V shed 1 base and J shed 4 bases, with 13 bases lying between them. The CDR3 DNA reads as TGTGCCAGCAGTGAAGTGGCGGGCGAGGGCTATGGCTACACCTTC. Translated: CASSEVAGEGYGYTF.

Concerning this clonotype: The junction and the germline gene differ at one end; a read error may be behind it. The chain couples TRBV12-3 or TRBV12-4 to TRBJ2-1, with D possibly TRBD1 on 6 matching bases. The CDR3 totals 14 residues. CDR3 sequence: CASIGGPNRETQYF. The CDR3 DNA is TGTGCCAGCATAGGGGGACCAAACCGAGAGACCCAGTATTTC.

The J gene is TRBJ1-5, the V gene TRBV6-1; maybe TRBD1 (6 bases). The CDR3 has 16 residues. Germline V lookup: CDR1 MNHNS, CDR2 SASEGT. Trimming removed 0 bases from V and 2 bases from J, with 11 bases in between. CDR3 coding DNA: TGTGCCAGCAGTGAAGCTGGGGGCTCTGGCAATCAGCCCCAGCATTTT. It is translated as CASSEAGGSGNQPQHF.

The chain joins TRBV27 to TRBJ2-5, with TRBD2 identical over 13 bases. The CDR3 contains 14 residues. V lost 8 bases, J lost 11 bases, and 11 bases stayed unmatched. In germline, CDR1 is MNHEY, CDR2 SMNVEV (reference sequence). For the CDR3, the DNA is TGTGCCAGCCAAATAGGACTAGCGGGGGTGGAGCAGTACTTC. It encodes CASQIGLAGVEQYF.

By proportion, this clonotype is medium-sized (0.01 to 0.1%). The chain uses TRBV12-3 or TRBV12-4 and TRBJ2-5; D unresolved. The J call is uncertain, as TRBJ2-7 better fits the DNA end. The CDR3 consists of 13 residues. The chain's CDR3 is CASSLANPGEQYF. The CDR3 DNA sequence: TGTGCCAGCAGTTTAGCCAATCCAGGCGAGCAGTACTTC.